These 25 T cell receptor beta chains were sequenced from one sample in a study of memory CD4+ T cells and cytomegalovirus serostatus. Single viable CD3+CD4+CD8-CD45RO+ cells were sorted as the memory CD4+ T cells. Only in-frame clones appear in the TCRdb table, and some are missing; sequencing was by immunoSEQ multiplex PCR. This sample has 40,000 to 50,000 clones, with just under 80% found just once. The sequenced material came from memory CD4+ T cells from blood. These receptors were obtained from an adult in good health and CMV-seronegative.

The chain is built from TRBV21-1 and TRBJ1-1. TRBV21-1 is a known pseudogene. The CDR3 totals 14 residues. CDR3 bases: TGTGCCAGCAGCCTGGAGGGTGGTCGGCATGAAGCTTTCTTT. Translated, it gives CASSLEGGRHEAFF.

The chain has TRBV28 and TRBJ2-7, with 9 bases that match TRBD2. This CDR3 spans 13 amino acids. CDR1 is MDHEN, CDR2 SYDVKM, per germline. V shed 7 bases, J shed 6 bases, and the junction held 7 bases outside the gene matches. The CDR3 loop is CASTHGTSSEQYF. DNA of the CDR3: TGTGCCAGCACCCATGGGACTAGCAGCGAGCAGTACTTC.

This rearrangement joins TRBV28 to TRBJ2-7, with D tentatively TRBD1 (5 bases). CDR3 size: 14 residues. Trimming cost V 8 bases and J 2 bases, with 16 bases left between them. Germline V lookup: CDR1 MDHEN, CDR2 SYDVKM. The CDR3 reads CASGDSPTTYEQYF. CDR3 nucleotides: TGTGCCAGCGGTGACAGCCCAACCACCTACGAGCAGTACTTC. The entire variable domain, with the rest obtained from reference TRBV28 and TRBJ2-7, is as follows: DVKVTQSSRYLVKRTGEKVFLECVQDMDHENMFWYRQDPGLGLRLIYFSYDVKMKEKGDIPEGYSVSREKKERFSLILESASTNQTSMYLCASGDSPTTYEQYFGPGTRLTVT.

V and J are TRBV7-8 and TRBJ2-1, with 8 bases lining up with TRBD1. J lost 9 bases, V lost 4 bases, and 11 bases had no gene match. The CDR3 is 15 residues long. Looked up from germline, CDR1 is SGHVS and CDR2 is FQNEAQ. DNA for the CDR3: TGTGCCAGCAGCTCAAGACCTGGACAGGGTAGTGAGCAGTTCTTC. Translation gives CASSSRPGQGSEQFF. Drawing the rest from reference TRBV7-8 and TRBJ2-1, the complete variable domain is GAGVSQSPRYKVAKRGQDVALRCDPISGHVSLFWYQQALGQGPEFLTYFQNEAQLDKSGLPSDRFFAERPEGSVSTLKIQRTQQEDSAVYLCASSSRPGQGSEQFFGPGTRLTVL.

The chain couples TRBV7-2 to TRBJ2-7; a possible D gene is TRBD1 (6 bases). Germline V CDR1 and CDR2: SGHTA, FQGNSA. V was pared by 4 bases and J by 5 bases, with 24 bases between. The CDR3 sequence is 17 residues long. CDR3 residues: CASSSLTGLGRWNEQYF. The CDR3 coding sequence is TGTGCCAGCAGCTCCCTGACAGGACTCGGCCGCTGGAACGAGCAGTACTTC.

Only a few counts were recorded for this clone. The chain combines TRBV4-2 with TRBJ2-3; D ambiguous. Looked up from germline, CDR1 is LGHNA and CDR2 is YNFKEQ. Trimming removed 0 bases from V and 0 bases from J, with 13 bases in between. This CDR3 has 17 amino acids. The CDR3 spells CASSQDRQTISTDTQYF. For the CDR3, the DNA is TGTGCCAGCAGCCAAGATCGGCAGACGATTAGCACAGATACGCAGTATTTT.

This sequence joins TRBV5-1 and TRBJ2-3; D is possibly TRBD2 (6 bases). Germline V gene data show CDR1 as SGHRS and CDR2 as YFSETQ. Trimming shortened V by 4 bases and J by 4 bases, and 10 bases separated the two germline ends. CDR3 length equals 13 residues. The CDR3 here is CASSPRLADTQYF. The CDR3 nucleotides read TGCGCCAGCAGCCCCAGACTAGCAGATACGCAGTATTTT.

This chain connects TRBV6-1 to TRBJ2-7; 7 bases match TRBD1. J gave up 3 bases and V 3 bases, and 11 bases lay outside the gene matches. This CDR3 has 16 residues. The germline gives CDR1 MNHNS, CDR2 SASEGT. CDR3 in amino acids: CASSDPDRDSHYEQYF. The CDR3 region has the DNA TGTGCCAGCAGTGATCCCGACCGGGACAGTCACTACGAGCAGTACTTC.

This clone was seen once. J is TRBJ1-5 and V is TRBV30; 8 nucleotides agree with TRBD1. Germline V lookup: CDR1 GTSNPN, CDR2 SVGIG (reference sequence). Trimming at V came to 4 bases and at J to 2 bases, leaving 7 bases not matched to a gene. The CDR3 extends over 15 amino acids. The CDR3 is CAWNRGTVGNQPQHF. CDR3 sequence (DNA): TGTGCCTGGAACAGGGGGACGGTTGGCAATCAGCCCCAGCATTTT.

This clone was detected only a few times. No DNA is shown, since the ends of the CDR3 on it are uncertain; the CDR3 is the one TCRdb lists. The CDR3 reads CASSLGMGHLWRHNTGELFF. The chain has TRBV28 and TRBJ2-2; no check of the table's D call, TRBD1, against the DNA was made. 20 amino acids form the CDR3, both terminal residues included. CDR1 MDHEN and CDR2 SYDVKM come from the germline V gene.

The chain joins TRBV5-1 to TRBJ1-2; 7 bases agree with TRBD1. CDR1 is SGHRS, CDR2 YFSETQ, per germline. The CDR3 runs 13 residues. The V gene end was trimmed by 0 bases and the J gene end by 4 bases; junction bases not matched to a gene: 0. CDR3 in amino acids: CASSLAGGYGYTF. CDR3 bases: TGCGCCAGCAGCTTGGCAGGGGGCTATGGCTACACCTTC.

The chain is built from TRBV11-2 and TRBJ2-3; 7 nucleotides line up with TRBD2. The CDR3 extends over 14 amino acids. Germline-derived CDR1 and CDR2 are SGHAT and FQNNGV. After removal of 3 bases from V and 1 base from J, the junction contained 1 base not matched to a gene. In DNA, the CDR3 is TGTGCCAGCAGCTTTGGACTAGGCACAGATACGCAGTATTTT. The encoded protein is CASSFGLGTDTQYF.

A few counts support this clone. The rearrangement uses TRBV5-1 and TRBJ2-3, with 7 positions matching TRBD2. The CDR3 is 13 residues long. Germline lookup yields CDR1 SGHRS and CDR2 YFSETQ. V lost 3 bases and J lost 4; bases outside the gene matches: 2. The CDR3 nucleotides are TGCGCCAGCAGCTGGGGGAGGGCAGATACGCAGTATTTT. It yields the protein CASSWGRADTQYF.

This chain uses TRBV7-9 with TRBJ1-2, with 11 bases fitting TRBD1. V was clipped by 5 bases and J by 8 bases; unmatched bases: 10. Germline V CDR1 and CDR2: SEHNR, FQNEAQ (reference sequence). This CDR3 has 15 amino acids. The CDR3 bases are TGTGCCAGCAGCCCCGGGACAGGGGGGTTGCAGGGCTACACCTTC. This gives the protein CASSPGTGGLQGYTF.

The chain employs TRBV11-2 and TRBJ1-5; D is ambiguous. The CDR3 has 13 residues. The germline CDR1 and CDR2 sequences are SGHAT and FQNNGV. V lost 0 bases to trimming and J lost 5 bases, with 5 bases between them. CDR3 region: CASSLEWDQPQHF. The CDR3 DNA follows: TGTGCCAGCAGCTTAGAATGGGATCAGCCCCAGCATTTT.

The CDR3 here is CASSIVRNTIYF. The CDR3 coding sequence is TGTGCCAGTAGTATCGTCCGAAACACCATATATTTT. The chain joins TRBV19 to TRBJ1-3; D ambiguous. Trimming removed 3 bases at V and 5 bases at J, with 5 bases between. The germline V gene encodes CDR1 LNHDA and CDR2 SQIVND (reference sequence). This CDR3 comprises 12 residues.

A few counts support this clone. The chain recombines TRBV28 with TRBJ1-1, with D hard to call. V lost 5 bases and J 4 bases, leaving 5 bases between the germline ends. Germline CDR1 and CDR2: MDHEN and SYDVKM. The CDR3 totals 11 residues. Here the CDR3 reads CASSPRTEAFF. CDR3 sequence (DNA): TGTGCCAGCAGTCCCCGCACTGAAGCTTTCTTT.

This clone occurred once. This rearrangement joins TRBV19 to TRBJ2-5; 9 bases fit TRBD2. V was clipped by 3 bases and J by 3 bases; unmatched bases: 5. The CDR3 length is 15 residues. Germline assignment: CDR1 LNHDA and CDR2 SQIVND (reference sequence). The CDR3: CASSMTSGTKETQYF. The DNA for the CDR3 is TGTGCCAGTAGTATGACTAGCGGTACGAAAGAGACCCAGTACTTC. Full variable domain (missing parts from reference TRBV19 and TRBJ2-5): DGGITQSPKYLFRKEGQNVTLSCEQNLNHDAMYWYRQDPGQGLRLIYYSQIVNDFQKGDIAEGYSVSREKKESFPLTVTSAQKNPTAFYLCASSMTSGTKETQYFGPGTRLLVL.

The rearrangement joins TRBV6-1 to TRBJ1-2, with unresolved D. CDR3 length: 11 residues. Per germline, CDR1 MNHNS and CDR2 SASEGT. V lost 4 bases, J lost 6 bases, and 6 bases lay in between. This CDR3 is CASSGWDGYTF. The CDR3 nucleotides are TGTGCCAGCAGTGGGTGGGATGGCTACACCTTC.

The chain is built from TRBV27 and TRBJ1-1; TRBD1 matches 8 bases. The trim removed 3 bases at V and 0 bases at J, leaving 9 bases unmatched. Germline assignment: CDR1 MNHEY and CDR2 SMNVEV (reference sequence). The CDR3 sequence is 17 residues long. The CDR3 DNA reads TGTGCCAGCAGTTTTCGGGCAGGGGGCAGTATGAACACTGAAGCTTTCTTT. This encodes CASSFRAGGSMNTEAFF.

The chain recombines TRBV7-8 with TRBJ1-5; tentative D call: TRBD1 (6 bases). The CDR3 is made up of 16 amino acids. Germline V gives CDR1 SGHVS, CDR2 FQNEAQ. The V gene lost 2 bases and the J gene lost 1 base, with 12 bases spanning the gap. The CDR3 coding sequence is TGTGCCAGCAGCTTAACAGGGATTAACAGCAATCAGCCCCAGCATTTT. This gives the protein CASSLTGINSNQPQHF.

Details on this clone: Distinct nucleotide sequences in the sample also encode this CDR3. The chain uses TRBV4-3 and TRBJ1-3; no clear D. Per the germline V gene, CDR1 is LGHNA and CDR2 is YSLEER. The CDR3 has 15 amino acids. V was pared by 1 base and J by 0 bases, with 7 bases between. CDR3 in DNA: TGCGCCAGCAGCCAAGGCCGGTCCTCTGGAAACACCATATATTTT. Protein sequence: CASSQGRSSGNTIYF.

V is TRBV11-1 and J is TRBJ2-1; 7 positions match TRBD2. CDR1 and CDR2 from the germline V gene are SGHAT and FQDESV (reference sequence). The CDR3 is 14 amino acids. Trimming at V came to 5 bases and at J to 4 bases, leaving 5 bases not matched to a gene. The CDR3 DNA follows: TGTGCCAGCAGCCCTGGGAGGGAATACAATGAGCAGTTCTTC. Translated: CASSPGREYNEQFF.

V gene TRBV6-1 combines with J gene TRBJ1-1, with D unresolved. Germline V CDR1 and CDR2: MNHNS, SASEGT. The CDR3 extends over 13 amino acids. Trimming stripped 6 bases from V and 0 bases from J, with 8 bases between. The CDR3 DNA follows: TGTGCCAGCAGCGGACGCATGAACACTGAAGCTTTCTTT. It translates to CASSGRMNTEAFF.

This clone appeared a single time. The chain uses TRBV4-1 and TRBJ1-5; D might be TRBD1 (5 bases). In germline, CDR1 is MGHRA, CDR2 YSYEKL. The CDR3 loop spans 16 amino acids. Trimming took off 1 base at V and 3 bases at J, with 13 bases between the two ends. The CDR3 DNA is TGCGCCAGCAGCCAAGTACCCGGGACTTCCAATCAGCCCCAGCATTTT. Residues: CASSQVPGTSNQPQHF.